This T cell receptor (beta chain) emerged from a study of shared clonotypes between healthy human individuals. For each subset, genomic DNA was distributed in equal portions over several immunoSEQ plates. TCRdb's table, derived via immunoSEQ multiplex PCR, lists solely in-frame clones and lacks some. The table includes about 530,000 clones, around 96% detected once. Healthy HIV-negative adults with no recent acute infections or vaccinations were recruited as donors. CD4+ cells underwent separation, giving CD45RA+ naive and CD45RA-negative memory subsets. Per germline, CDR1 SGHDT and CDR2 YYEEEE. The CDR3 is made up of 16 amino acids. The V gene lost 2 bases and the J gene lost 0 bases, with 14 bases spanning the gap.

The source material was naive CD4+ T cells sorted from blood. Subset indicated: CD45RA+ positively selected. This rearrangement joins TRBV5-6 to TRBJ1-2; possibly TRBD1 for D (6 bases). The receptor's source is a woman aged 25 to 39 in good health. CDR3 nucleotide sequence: TGTGCCAGCAGCTTTCTCCAGGGGATTCCTAACTATGGCTACACCTTC. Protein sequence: CASSFLQGIPNYGYTF.